Below, one TCR beta chain is given with its context. Its antigen is still unknown. Template switching added a universal primer binding site, and final cDNA carried unique molecular identifiers. TCRdb re-derived calls from the 5' RACE reads in MiXCR, one entry per CDR3 protein. The data show 450,000 to 650,000 distinct CDR3 sequences, approximately 9.6% seen once. The data derive from a study of identical twins. Study results and limitations: For zero-insertion analyses, partial confounding could come from invariant MAIT and iNKT cells. The more abundant beta clonotypes in cord blood had fewer insertions, and memory repertoires did not show this.

CDR1 and CDR2 from the germline V gene are SGHVS and FNYEAQ. The CDR3 has 13 residues. V lost 3 bases and J lost 6, with 9 bases in between. These data were likewise used in another study, on yellow fever vaccine responses in identical twins.

V is TRBV7-6 and J is TRBJ2-4; the D is unclear. The source material was PBMCs. This TCR derives from a woman aged 18-29 years in good health. CDR3 sequence: CASSFSVGNIQYF. In nucleotides, the CDR3 is TGTGCCAGCAGCTTCAGTGTTGGAAACATTCAGTACTTC. Using reference TRBV7-6 and TRBJ2-4 for the parts outside the CDR3, the full variable domain is GAGVSQSPRYKVTKRGQDVALRCDPISGHVSLYWYRQALGQGPEFLTYFNYEAQQDKSGLPNDRFSAERPEGSISTLTIQRTEQRDSAMYRCASSFSVGNIQYFGAGTRLSVL.